This TCR beta chain was recovered during a study of response to subunit inactivated influenza vaccine. Study results and caveats: Few new T cells, the authors suggested, are recruited by each seasonal influenza vaccination.

There are 14 residues in the CDR3. V lost 5 bases and J 0 bases, leaving 10 bases between the germline ends. Germline CDR1 reads SGHTA; CDR2 reads FQGTGA. With respect to this clonotype: Its matching antigen is unknown.

TCRdb processed the RT-PCR reads anew with MiXCR; each CDR3 protein has one entry. The table records 500,000 to 700,000 distinct CDR3 sequences, less than 25% of them present only once. The same sample was also used in a study of T cells expressing NK-cell markers. That source adds: TCR beta cDNA was made by 5'RACE template switching with UMIs. The TCR beta repertoires were obtained from sorted CD3+CD56+NKG2C+, CD3+CD56+NKG2C- and CD3+CD56-NKG2C+ T cells. These same clonotypes (in a few donors) also led the CD3+CD56-NKG2C+ fraction.

The TCR originated in a man aged 50 to 60 who received an inactivated influenza vaccine. This rearrangement joins TRBV7-3 to TRBJ1-2, with D unresolved. This specimen was CD4+ T cells sorted from PBMCs, taken approximately 12 days after vaccination. The CDR3 sequence is CASSLGPANYGYTF. CDR3 bases: TGTGCCAGCAGCCTCGGCCCTGCTAACTATGGCTACACCTTC.